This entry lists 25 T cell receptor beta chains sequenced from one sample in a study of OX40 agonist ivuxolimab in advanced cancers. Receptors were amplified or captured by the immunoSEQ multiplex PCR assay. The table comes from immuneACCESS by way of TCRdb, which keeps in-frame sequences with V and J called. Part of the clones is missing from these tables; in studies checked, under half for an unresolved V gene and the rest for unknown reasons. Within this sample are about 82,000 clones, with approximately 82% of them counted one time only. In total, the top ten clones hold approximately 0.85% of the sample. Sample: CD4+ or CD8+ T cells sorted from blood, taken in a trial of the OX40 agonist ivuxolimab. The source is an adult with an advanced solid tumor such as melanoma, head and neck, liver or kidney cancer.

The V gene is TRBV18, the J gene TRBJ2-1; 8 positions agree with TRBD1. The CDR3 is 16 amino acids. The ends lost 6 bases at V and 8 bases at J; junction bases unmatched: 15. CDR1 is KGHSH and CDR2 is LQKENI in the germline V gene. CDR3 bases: TGTGCCAGCTCTCCCCGGACAGGGTCGGTGGTGGATGAGCAGTTCTTC. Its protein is CASSPRTGSVVDEQFF.

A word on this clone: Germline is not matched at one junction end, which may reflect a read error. CDR3 in amino acids: CASTEGAPTNYGYTF. In nucleotides, the CDR3 is TGTGCCAGCACTGAAGGTGCTCCAACTAACTATGGCTACACCTTC. The chain uses TRBV6-1 and TRBJ1-2; no clear D gene. The CDR3 contains 15 residues. Germline V CDR1 and CDR2: MNHNS, SASEGT.

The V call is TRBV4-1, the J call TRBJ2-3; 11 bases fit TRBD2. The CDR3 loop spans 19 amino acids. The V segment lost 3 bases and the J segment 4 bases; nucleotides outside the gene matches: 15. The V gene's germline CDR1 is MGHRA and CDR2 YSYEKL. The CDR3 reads CASSHHPKASGGMADTQYF. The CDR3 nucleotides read TGCGCCAGCAGCCATCACCCGAAGGCTAGCGGGGGGATGGCAGATACGCAGTATTTT.

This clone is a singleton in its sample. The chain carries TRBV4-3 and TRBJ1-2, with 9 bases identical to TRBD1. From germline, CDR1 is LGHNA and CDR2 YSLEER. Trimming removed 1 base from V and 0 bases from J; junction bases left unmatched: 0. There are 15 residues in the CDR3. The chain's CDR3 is CASSQGTGANYGYTF. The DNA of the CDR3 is TGCGCCAGCAGCCAAGGGACAGGGGCTAACTATGGCTACACCTTC.

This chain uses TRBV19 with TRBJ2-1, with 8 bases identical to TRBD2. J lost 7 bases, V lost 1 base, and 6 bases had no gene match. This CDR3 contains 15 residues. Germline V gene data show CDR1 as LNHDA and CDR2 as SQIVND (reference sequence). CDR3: CASSIGPGGFNEQFF. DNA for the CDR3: TGTGCCAGTAGTATAGGGCCGGGGGGGTTTAATGAGCAGTTCTTC.

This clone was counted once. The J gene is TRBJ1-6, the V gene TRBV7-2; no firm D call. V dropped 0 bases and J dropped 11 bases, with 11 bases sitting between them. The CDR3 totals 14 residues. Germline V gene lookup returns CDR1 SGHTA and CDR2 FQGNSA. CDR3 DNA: TGTGCCAGCAGCTTAGCGGGATTTCTGGCACCCCTCCACTTT. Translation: CASSLAGFLAPLHF.

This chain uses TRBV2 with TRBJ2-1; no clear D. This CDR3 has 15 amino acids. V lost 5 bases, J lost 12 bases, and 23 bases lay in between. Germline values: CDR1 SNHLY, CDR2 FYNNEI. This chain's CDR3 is CASSIGVSQEVRQFF. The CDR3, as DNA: TGTGCCAGCAGTATAGGAGTTTCCCAAGAGGTTCGGCAGTTCTTC.

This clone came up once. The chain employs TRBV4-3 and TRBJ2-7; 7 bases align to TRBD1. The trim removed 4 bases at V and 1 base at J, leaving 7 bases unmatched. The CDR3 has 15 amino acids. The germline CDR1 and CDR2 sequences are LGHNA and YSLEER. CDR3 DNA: TGCGCCAGCAGCCGTGAGAGGGGGCCATCCTACGAGCAGTACTTC. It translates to CASSRERGPSYEQYF.

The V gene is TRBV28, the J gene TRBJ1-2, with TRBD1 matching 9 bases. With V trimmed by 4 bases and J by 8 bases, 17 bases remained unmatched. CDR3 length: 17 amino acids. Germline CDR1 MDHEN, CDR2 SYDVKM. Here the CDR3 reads CASSSHSPAGTGTGYTF. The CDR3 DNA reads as TGTGCCAGCAGTTCCCACTCACCCGCCGGGACAGGGACCGGCTACACCTTC.

CDR3 protein: CASSWPGSAGNQPQHF. DNA of the CDR3: TGTGCCAGCAGCTGGCCCGGGAGCGCTGGCAATCAGCCCCAGCATTTT. The chain links TRBV5-8 to TRBJ1-5; D not certain. V was shortened by 3 bases and J by 2 bases, with 15 bases between the two germline ends. The germline gives CDR1 SGHTS, CDR2 YDEGEE. This CDR3 region has 16 residues.

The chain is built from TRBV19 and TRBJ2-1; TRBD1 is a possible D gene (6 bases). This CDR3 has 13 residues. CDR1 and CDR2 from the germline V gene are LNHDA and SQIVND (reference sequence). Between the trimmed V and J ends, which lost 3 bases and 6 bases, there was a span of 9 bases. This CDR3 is CASSIQGLNEQFF. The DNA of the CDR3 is TGTGCCAGTAGTATCCAGGGGCTCAATGAGCAGTTCTTC.

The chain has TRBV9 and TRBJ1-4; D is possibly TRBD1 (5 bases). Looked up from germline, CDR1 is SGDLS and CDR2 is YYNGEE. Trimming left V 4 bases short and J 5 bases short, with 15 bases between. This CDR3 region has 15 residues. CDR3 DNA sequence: TGTGCCAGCAGCCCGCAGAGGTGGGGGAATGAAAAACTGTTTTTT. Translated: CASSPQRWGNEKLFF.

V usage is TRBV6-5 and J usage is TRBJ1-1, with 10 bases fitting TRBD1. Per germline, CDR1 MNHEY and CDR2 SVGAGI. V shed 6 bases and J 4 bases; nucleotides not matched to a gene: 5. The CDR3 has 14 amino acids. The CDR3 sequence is CASRRQGAVTEAFF. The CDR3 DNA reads TGTGCCAGCAGGCGACAGGGGGCGGTCACTGAAGCTTTCTTT.

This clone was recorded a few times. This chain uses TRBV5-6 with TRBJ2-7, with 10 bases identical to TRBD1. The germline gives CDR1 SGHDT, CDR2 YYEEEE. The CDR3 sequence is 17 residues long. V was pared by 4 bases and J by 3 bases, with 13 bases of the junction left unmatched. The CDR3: CASSDGRWGQGHYEQYF. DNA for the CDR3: TGTGCCAGCAGCGACGGCCGGTGGGGACAGGGGCACTACGAGCAGTACTTC. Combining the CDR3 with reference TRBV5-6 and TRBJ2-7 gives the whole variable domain DAGVTQSPTHLIKTRGQQVTLRCSPKSGHDTVSWYQQALGQGPQFIFQYYEEEERQRGNFPDRFSGHQFPNYSSELNVNALLLGDSALYLCASSDGRWGQGHYEQYFGPGTRLTVT.

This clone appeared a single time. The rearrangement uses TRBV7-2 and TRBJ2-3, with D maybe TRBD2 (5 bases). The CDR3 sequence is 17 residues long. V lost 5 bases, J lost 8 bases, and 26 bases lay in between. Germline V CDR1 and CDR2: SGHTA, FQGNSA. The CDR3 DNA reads TGTGCCAGCAGCGGACGGGATGGGCAGCCAGCTCTAGGTACGCAGTATTTT. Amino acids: CASSGRDGQPALGTQYF.

The CDR3 loop is CASSPSVGYGELFF. The CDR3 coding sequence is TGTGCCAGCTCACCATCAGTGGGATACGGGGAGCTGTTTTTT. The rearrangement uses TRBV18 and TRBJ2-2, with unresolved D. The CDR3 loop spans 14 amino acids. The V end was cut by 2 bases, the J end by 7 bases, with 11 bases between. Germline CDR1 and CDR2: KGHSH and LQKENI.

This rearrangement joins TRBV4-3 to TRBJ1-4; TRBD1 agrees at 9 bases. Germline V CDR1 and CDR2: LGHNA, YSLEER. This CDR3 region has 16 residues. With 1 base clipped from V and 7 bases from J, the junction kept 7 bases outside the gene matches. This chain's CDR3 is CASSQGPGQGGEKLFF. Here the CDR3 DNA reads TGCGCCAGCAGCCAAGGCCCGGGACAGGGCGGTGAAAAACTGTTTTTT.

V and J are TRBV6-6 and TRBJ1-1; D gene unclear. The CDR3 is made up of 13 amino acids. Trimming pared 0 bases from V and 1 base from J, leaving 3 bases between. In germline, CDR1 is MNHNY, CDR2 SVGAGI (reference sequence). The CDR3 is CASSYSRNTEAFF. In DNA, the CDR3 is TGTGCCAGCAGTTACTCGAGGAACACTGAAGCTTTCTTT.

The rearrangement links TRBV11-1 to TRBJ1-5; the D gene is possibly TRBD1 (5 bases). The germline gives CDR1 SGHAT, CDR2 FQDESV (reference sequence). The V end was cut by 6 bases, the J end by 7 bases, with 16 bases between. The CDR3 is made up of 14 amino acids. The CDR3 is CASRFTRAGQPQHF. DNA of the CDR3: TGTGCCAGCAGGTTTACCAGGGCAGGCCAGCCCCAGCATTTT.

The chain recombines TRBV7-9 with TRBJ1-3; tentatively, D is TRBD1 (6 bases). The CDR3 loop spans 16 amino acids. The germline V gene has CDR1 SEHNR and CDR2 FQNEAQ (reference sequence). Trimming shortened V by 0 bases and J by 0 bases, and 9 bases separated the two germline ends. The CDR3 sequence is CASSLAGTNSGNTIYF. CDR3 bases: TGTGCCAGCAGCTTAGCGGGGACAAACTCTGGAAACACCATATATTTT.

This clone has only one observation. CDR3 nucleotides: TGCGCCAGCAGCCTAAATGGATTGGGGCCGAACACCGGGGAGCTGTTTTTT. It is translated as CASSLNGLGPNTGELFF. The gene calls are TRBV5-1 and TRBJ2-2, with D possibly matching TRBD1 (5 bases). CDR1 is SGHRS and CDR2 is YFSETQ in the germline V gene. V gave up 4 bases and J gave up 0 bases, with 16 bases separating them. The CDR3 sequence is 17 residues long.

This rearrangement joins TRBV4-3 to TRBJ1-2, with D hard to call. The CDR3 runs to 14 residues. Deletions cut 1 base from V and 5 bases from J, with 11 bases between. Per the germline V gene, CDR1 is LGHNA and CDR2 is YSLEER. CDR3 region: CASSQAGKLYGYTF. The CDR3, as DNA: TGCGCCAGCAGCCAAGCGGGCAAGTTATATGGCTACACCTTC.

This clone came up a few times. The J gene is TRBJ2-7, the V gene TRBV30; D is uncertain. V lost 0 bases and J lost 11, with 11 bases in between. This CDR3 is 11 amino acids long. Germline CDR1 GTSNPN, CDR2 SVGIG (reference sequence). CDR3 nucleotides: TGTGCCTGGAGTGTAGGTAGGGCAGAGTACTTC. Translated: CAWSVGRAEYF.

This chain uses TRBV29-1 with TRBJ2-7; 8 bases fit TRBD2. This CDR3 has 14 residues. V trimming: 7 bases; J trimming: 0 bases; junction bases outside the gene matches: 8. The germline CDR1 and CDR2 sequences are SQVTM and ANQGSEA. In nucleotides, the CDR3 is TGCAGCGCAACCGGGACTAGGAACTCCTACGAGCAGTACTTC. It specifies CSATGTRNSYEQYF.

The CDR3 spells CASSRPGQGFNEQFF. DNA for the CDR3: TGTGCCAGTAGCCGCCCGGGACAGGGTTTCAATGAGCAGTTCTTC. The chain employs TRBV19 and TRBJ2-1; TRBD1 matches 9 bases. The CDR3 loop spans 15 amino acids. In germline, CDR1 is LNHDA, CDR2 SQIVND (reference sequence). J gave up 6 bases and V 6 bases, and 9 bases lay outside the gene matches.